This T cell receptor (beta chain) was identified during a study of blood T cells in healthy people across ages. General observations from the study: With naive T cell percentage, TCR beta diversity showed a strong correlation. Per-million-T-cell TCR beta diversity fell roughly linearly with age.

CDR3 length: 15 amino acids. Germline V gene sequence: CDR1 DFQATT, CDR2 SNEGSKA (reference sequence). J was trimmed by 2 bases and V by 5 bases; bases with no gene match: 10. A second PCR, run for about 7 to 11 cycles, used a sample-barcoded 5' primer plus a J-beta primer mix. TCRdb passed the 5' RACE reads through MiXCR, listing each CDR3 protein once. This table has around 940,000 distinct CDR3 sequences, roughly 51% appearing once. A remark on this clonotype: The target antigen is unknown.

PBMCs numbering at least 7 million were isolated per sample. V is TRBV20-1 and J is TRBJ2-7; 9 nucleotides align to TRBD2. Specimen: blood. The sequence came from a woman in her sixties or seventies in good health. In DNA, the CDR3 is TGCAGTGCTGGAATAGCGGGAGCGCGAGCCTACGAGCAGTACTTC. As protein: CSAGIAGARAYEQYF.